This TCR beta chain comes out of a study of blood T cell repertoires in COVID-19 (dated by TCRdb to the early 2020s). Looking at the study overall: ImmuneRACE Cohort 3 recovered participants were defined by two consecutive negative NP/OP PCR tests, healthcare professional clearance, or symptom resolution. The samples were drawn from two sources: the first 160 participants of the ongoing ImmuneRACE study, and 1,254 subjects contributed by 6 global collaborators. Samples from collaborators originated in the United States, Italy and Spain and spanned both the acute and convalescent phases of COVID-19. Where available, HLA class I and class II types were taken from metadata supplied by the sample provider and were not determined by assay-based typing. Sample metadata almost always included a de-identified subject ID, COVID-19 status, age in years and sex. Deeply sampled blood TCRbeta repertoires from subjects exposed to, actively infected with, or recovered from COVID-19 were included in the dataset. The prospective study material was composed of cDNA or gDNA derived from T cells, B-cell-depleted T cells, or PBMCs. The repertoires were released in a freely available public database meant as a resource for research on the immune response to SARS-CoV-2. What the research found in general, with its limitations: The quantity of clinical and demographic metadata differed by source and by participant and was supplied without curation.

Participants in the prospective study were aged about 18 to 95 years, lived in more than 20 United States geographic areas, and enrolled through a virtual design. Cohort assignment in the prospective study relied on participant-reported clinical history from a screening survey and a study questionnaire. Mobile phlebotomists in the prospective study collected whole blood, serum and a nasopharyngeal or oropharyngeal swab from every participant. Additional blood draws and questionnaires over an approximately two-month period could optionally be provided by prospective study participants. Before DNA extraction, prospective study blood samples were shipped either frozen or at room temperature. To note about this clone: There is no known antigen for this receptor. One base away there is no much larger clone; base qualities are not given.

CDR1 SGDLS and CDR2 YYNGEE are derived from the germline V gene. The germline V end is reduced by 4 bases and the J end by 5 bases; junction bases left unmatched: 16. Reading from cysteine to phenylalanine, the CDR3 counts 18 amino acids. The retained sequence is limited to the CDR3, 54 bases, with the frame set at the first base. The immunoSEQ Assay, a bias-controlled multiplex PCR, was used to amplify TCRbeta CDR3 regions from genomic DNA. The source study handled its data this way. The number of nucleated cells in each sample was estimated by amplification of reference gene primers within the assay. Sequence reads were collapsed and filtered to measure the absolute abundance of every unique TCRbeta CDR3 rearrangement. For each sample, productive Simpson clonality was calculated by taking the square root of Simpson's diversity index across productive rearrangements. TCRdb re-hosts the immuneACCESS table, in-frame sequences only. Its copies lack some clones; in the studies checked, an unresolved V gene accounts for under half of them, and the cause for the rest is not known. The V and J calls and clone size were taken over from that table, and D and trimming were inferred from the DNA. The sample includes approximately 190,000 clones, with 85% to 90% observed a single time. Jointly, the top ten make up 20% to 25% of the sample.

Material for sequencing was PBMCs or T cells enriched from blood (not recorded which). The clonotype was recovered from a woman aged 40 to 50 in a cohort exposed to, infected with or recovered from COVID-19 (not recorded which). In this chain, TRBV9 is recombined with TRBJ1-3; 9 of the junction bases match TRBD1. The bases are TGTGCCAGCAGCTGGGGACAGGGAGGTCATCTTGGTCGAAACACCATATATTTT. Its coded protein is CASSWGQGGHLGRNTIYF.